Included here is one T cell receptor beta chain sequence, with context. The sample belongs to a study of CD8 T cells in Susac syndrome. Random hexamers served to reverse transcribe roughly 0.5 to 1 ug RNA. TCRdb recomputed calls from the immunoSEQ multiplex PCR reads with MiXCR, one row per CDR3 protein. Among more than 150,000 distinct CDR3 sequences, about 95% were seen once, and the ten largest hold roughly 0.16%. The germline V gene encodes CDR1 SQVTM and CDR2 ANQGSEA. This CDR3 has 14 amino acids. The ends lost 5 bases at V and 0 bases at J; junction bases unmatched: 5. This chain uses TRBV29-1 with TRBJ1-1, with 8 bases that match TRBD1. The sample consisted of CD4+ T cells from PBMCs. The clonotype comes from a human donor with Susac syndrome. The CDR3 DNA reads as TGCAGCGTTTGGGACAGGCCCATGAACACTGAAGCTTTCTTT. Its protein product is CSVWDRPMNTEAFF.